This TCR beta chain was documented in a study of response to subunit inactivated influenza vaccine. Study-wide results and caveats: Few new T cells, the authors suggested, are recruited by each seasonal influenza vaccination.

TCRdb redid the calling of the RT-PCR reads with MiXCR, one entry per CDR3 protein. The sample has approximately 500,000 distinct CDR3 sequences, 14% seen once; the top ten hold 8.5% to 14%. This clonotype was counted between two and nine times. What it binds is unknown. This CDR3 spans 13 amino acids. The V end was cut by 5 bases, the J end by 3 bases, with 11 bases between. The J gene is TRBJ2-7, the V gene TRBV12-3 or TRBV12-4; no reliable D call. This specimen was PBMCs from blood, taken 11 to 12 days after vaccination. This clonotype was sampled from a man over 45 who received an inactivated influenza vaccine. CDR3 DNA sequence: TGTGCCAGCAGTGTAAACAGATACTACGAGCAGTACTTC. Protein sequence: CASSVNRYYEQYF.